This TCR beta chain was observed in a study of blood T cell repertoires in COVID-19. Germline CDR1 reads GTSNPN; CDR2 reads SVGIG (reference sequence). Trimming pared 2 bases from V and 1 base from J, leaving 9 bases between. CDR3 length equals 14 residues. Under the authors' procedure: Reference gene primer amplification yielded estimated nucleated cell counts. Profiling relied on immunoSEQ multiplex PCR, and the TCRdb table lists in-frame clones only, not all of them. V and J calls and clone size are as listed in that table; D and trimming were resolved from the DNA. The sample yields a few hundred thousand clones, 82% seen once.

The chain carries TRBV30 and TRBJ1-5; D gene uncertain. This TCR was sampled from a woman older than 75 with COVID-19, enrolled during active disease. The material sequenced was peripheral blood. The CDR3 DNA reads as TGTGCCTGGAGTTCGACCGGGAGCAATCAGCCCCAGCATTTT. Translation gives CAWSSTGSNQPQHF.